This T cell receptor (beta chain) was documented in a study of beta chain features in type 1 diabetes. The wider study: The patients were much like the healthy donors in age, gender and cell yields. The study's findings and limits: PCR might favor shorter templates, equally in patients and controls.

The entirety of the isolated RNA underwent reverse transcription, so expressed TCRB transcripts were sequenced. Clones were sequenced by immunoSEQ multiplex PCR, and TCRdb holds only the in-frame ones, with some missing. This sample yields 350,000 to 450,000 clones, of which around 16% are seen a single time; 0.019% belongs to the top ten. This clone showed up just a few times. The antigen is unknown. This TCR derives from a woman aged 18-29 years in good health. Sequenced input: naive CD4+ T cells from blood.

CDR3 nucleotides: TGTGCCAGCAGCCTTATTCAGGGGGCTCTCCAGCCCCAGCATTTT. It yields the protein CASSLIQGALQPQHF. The chain employs TRBV28 and TRBJ1-5; 8 nucleotides align to TRBD1. The length of the CDR3 is 15 residues. V shed 6 bases, J shed 7 bases, and the junction held 11 bases outside the gene matches. CDR1 is MDHEN, CDR2 SYDVKM, per germline.